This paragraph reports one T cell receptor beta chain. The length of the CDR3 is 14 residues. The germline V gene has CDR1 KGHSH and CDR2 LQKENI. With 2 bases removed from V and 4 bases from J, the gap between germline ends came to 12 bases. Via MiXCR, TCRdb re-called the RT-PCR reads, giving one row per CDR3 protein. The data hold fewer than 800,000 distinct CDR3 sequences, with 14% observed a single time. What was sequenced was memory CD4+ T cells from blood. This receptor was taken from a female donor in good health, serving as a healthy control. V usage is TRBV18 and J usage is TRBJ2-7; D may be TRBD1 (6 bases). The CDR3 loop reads CASSPAGVVYEQYF. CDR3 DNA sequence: TGTGCCAGCTCACCAGCAGGGGTCGTGTACGAGCAGTACTTC.